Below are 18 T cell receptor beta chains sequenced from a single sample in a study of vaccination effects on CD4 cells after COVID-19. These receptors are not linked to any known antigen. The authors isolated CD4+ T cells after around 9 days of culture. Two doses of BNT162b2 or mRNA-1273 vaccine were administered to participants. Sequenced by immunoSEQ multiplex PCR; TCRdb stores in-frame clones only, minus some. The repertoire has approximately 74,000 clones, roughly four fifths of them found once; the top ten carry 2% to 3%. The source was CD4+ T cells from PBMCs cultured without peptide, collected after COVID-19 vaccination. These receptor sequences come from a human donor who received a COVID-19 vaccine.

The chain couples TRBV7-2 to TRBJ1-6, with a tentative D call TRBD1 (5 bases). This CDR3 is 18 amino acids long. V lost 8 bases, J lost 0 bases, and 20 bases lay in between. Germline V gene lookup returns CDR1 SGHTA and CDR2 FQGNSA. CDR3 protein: CASPIFGHLSSYNSPLHF. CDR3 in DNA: TGTGCCAGCCCGATTTTCGGACACCTAAGCTCCTATAATTCACCCCTCCACTTT.

In DNA, the CDR3 is TGCGCCAGCACTACAGGGGACAAAAACATTCAGTACTTC. This gives the protein CASTTGDKNIQYF. The rearrangement links TRBV5-1 to TRBJ2-4; 7 nucleotides align to TRBD1. The CDR3 consists of 13 residues. Germline V gene lookup returns CDR1 SGHRS and CDR2 YFSETQ. Trimming removed 6 bases from V and 3 bases from J; junction bases left unmatched: 3.

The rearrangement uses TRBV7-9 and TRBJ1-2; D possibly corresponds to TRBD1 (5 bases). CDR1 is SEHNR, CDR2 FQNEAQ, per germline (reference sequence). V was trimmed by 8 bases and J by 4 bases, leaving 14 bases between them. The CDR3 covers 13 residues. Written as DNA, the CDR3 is TGTGCCAGCGGACGGGGGGTCCGCTATGGCTACACCTTC. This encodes CASGRGVRYGYTF.

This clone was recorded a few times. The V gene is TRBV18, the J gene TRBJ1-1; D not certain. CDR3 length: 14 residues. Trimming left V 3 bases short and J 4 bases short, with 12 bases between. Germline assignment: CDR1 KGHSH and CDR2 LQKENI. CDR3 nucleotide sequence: TGTGCCAGCTCACCCTCCCGTAAGGGCACTGAAGCTTTCTTT. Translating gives CASSPSRKGTEAFF.

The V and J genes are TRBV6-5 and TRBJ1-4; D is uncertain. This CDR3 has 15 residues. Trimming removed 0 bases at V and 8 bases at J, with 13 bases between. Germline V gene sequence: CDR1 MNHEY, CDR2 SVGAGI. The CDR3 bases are TGTGCCAGCAGTTACTCGGGGATAGGCGGCGAAAAACTGTTTTTT. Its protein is CASSYSGIGGEKLFF.

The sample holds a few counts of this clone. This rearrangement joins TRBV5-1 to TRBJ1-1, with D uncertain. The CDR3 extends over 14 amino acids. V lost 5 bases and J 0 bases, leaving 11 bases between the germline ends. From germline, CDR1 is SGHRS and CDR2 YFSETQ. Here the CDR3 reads CASSRTVVNTEAFF. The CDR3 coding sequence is TGCGCCAGCAGTCGCACAGTGGTGAACACTGAAGCTTTCTTT.

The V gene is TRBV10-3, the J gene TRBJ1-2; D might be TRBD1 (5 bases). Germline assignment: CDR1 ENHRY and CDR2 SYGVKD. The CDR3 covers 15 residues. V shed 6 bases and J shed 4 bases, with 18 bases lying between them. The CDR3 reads CAISGPGRGVYGYTF. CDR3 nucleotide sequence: TGTGCCATCAGCGGACCTGGAAGGGGCGTCTATGGCTACACCTTC.

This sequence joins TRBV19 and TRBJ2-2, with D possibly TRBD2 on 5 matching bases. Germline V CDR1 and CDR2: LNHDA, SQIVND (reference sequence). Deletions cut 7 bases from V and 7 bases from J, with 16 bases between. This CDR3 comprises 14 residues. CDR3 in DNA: TGTGCCAGTACCGGGAAGATAAGCATCGGGGAGCTGTTTTTT. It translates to CASTGKISIGELFF. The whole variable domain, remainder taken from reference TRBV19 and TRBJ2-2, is DGGITQSPKYLFRKEGQNVTLSCEQNLNHDAMYWYRQDPGQGLRLIYYSQIVNDFQKGDIAEGYSVSREKKESFPLTVTSAQKNPTAFYLCASTGKISIGELFFGEGSRLTVL.

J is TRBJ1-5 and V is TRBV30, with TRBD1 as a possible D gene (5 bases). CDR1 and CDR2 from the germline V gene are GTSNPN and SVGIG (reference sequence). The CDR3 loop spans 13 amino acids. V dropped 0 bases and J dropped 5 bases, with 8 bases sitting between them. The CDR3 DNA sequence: TGTGCCTGGAGTGTGGGGCGGGATCAGCCCCAGCATTTT. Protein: CAWSVGRDQPQHF. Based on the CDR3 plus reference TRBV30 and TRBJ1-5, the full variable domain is SQTIHQWPATLVQPVGSPLSLECTVEGTSNPNLYWYRQAAGRGLQLLFYSVGIGQISSEVPQNLSASRPQDRQFILSSKKLLLSDSGFYLCAWSVGRDQPQHFGDGTRLSIL.

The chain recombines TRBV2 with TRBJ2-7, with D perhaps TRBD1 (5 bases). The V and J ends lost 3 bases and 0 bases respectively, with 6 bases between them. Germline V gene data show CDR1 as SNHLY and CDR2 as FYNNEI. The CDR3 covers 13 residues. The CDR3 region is CASSDDSSYEQYV. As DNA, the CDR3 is TGTGCCAGCAGTGATGACAGCTCCTACGAGCAGTACGTC.

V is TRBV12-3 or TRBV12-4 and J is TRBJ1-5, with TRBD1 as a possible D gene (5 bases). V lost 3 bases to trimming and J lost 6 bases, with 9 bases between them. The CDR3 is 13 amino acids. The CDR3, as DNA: TGTGCCAGCAGTTTCACGCAGGGTCAGCCCCAGCATTTT. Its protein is CASSFTQGQPQHF.

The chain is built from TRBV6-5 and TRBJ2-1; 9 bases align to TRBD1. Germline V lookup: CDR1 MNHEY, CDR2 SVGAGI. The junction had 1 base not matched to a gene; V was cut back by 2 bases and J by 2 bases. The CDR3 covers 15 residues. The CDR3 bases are TGTGCCAGCAGTTACCGGACAGGGGCCTACAATGAGCAGTTCTTC. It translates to CASSYRTGAYNEQFF.

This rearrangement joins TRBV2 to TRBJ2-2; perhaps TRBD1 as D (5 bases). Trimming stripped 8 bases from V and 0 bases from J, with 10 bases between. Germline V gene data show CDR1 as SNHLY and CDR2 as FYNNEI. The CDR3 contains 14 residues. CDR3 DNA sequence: TGTGCCAGCGGCGGACAACCGAACACCGGGGAGCTGTTTTTT. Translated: CASGGQPNTGELFF.

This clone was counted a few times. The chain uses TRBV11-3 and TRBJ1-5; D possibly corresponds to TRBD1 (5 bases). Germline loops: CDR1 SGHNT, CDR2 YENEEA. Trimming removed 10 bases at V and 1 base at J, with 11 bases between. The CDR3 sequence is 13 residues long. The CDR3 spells CATRVPSNQPQHF. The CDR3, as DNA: TGTGCCACCAGGGTCCCGAGCAATCAGCCCCAGCATTTT.

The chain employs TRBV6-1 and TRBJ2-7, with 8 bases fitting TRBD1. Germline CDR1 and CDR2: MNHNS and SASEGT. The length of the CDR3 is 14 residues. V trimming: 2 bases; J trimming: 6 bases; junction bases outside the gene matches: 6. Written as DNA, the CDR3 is TGTGCCAGCAGTGAATGGCAGGGGGCTAGCGAGCAGTACGTC. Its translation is CASSEWQGASEQYV.

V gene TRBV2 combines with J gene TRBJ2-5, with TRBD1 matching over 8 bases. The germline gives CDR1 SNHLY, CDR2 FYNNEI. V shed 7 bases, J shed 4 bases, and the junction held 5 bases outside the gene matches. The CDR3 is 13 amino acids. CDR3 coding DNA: TGTGCCAGCACCAGGGGGCTTGGAGAGACCCAGTACTTC. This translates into CASTRGLGETQYF.

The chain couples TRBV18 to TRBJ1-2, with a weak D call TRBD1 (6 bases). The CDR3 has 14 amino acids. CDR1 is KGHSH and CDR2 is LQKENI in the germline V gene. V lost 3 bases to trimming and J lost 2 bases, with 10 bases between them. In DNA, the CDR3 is TGTGCCAGCTCACCCCGAACAGGGAACTATGGCTACACCTTC. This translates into CASSPRTGNYGYTF.

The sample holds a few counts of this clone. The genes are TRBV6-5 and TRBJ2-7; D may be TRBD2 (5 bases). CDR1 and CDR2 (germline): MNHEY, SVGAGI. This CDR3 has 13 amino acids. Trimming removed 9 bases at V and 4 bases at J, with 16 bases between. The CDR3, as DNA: TGTGCCAGTTCAAGGGCAGGAGGTTACGAGCAGTACGTC. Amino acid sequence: CASSRAGGYEQYV.